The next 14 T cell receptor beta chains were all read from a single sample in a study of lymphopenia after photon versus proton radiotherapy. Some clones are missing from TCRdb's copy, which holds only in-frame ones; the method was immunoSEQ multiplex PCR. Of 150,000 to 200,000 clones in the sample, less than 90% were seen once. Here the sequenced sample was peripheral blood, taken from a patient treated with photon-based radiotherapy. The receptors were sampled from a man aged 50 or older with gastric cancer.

The CDR3 region is CASRSSSGSTDTQYF. The CDR3 nucleotides are TGTGCCAGCAGGTCCTCTAGTGGCAGCACAGATACGCAGTATTTT. This chain joins TRBV6-5 and TRBJ2-3; D ambiguous. This CDR3 spans 15 amino acids. Trimming left V 6 bases short and J 0 bases short, with 13 bases between. From germline, CDR1 is MNHEY and CDR2 SVGAGI.

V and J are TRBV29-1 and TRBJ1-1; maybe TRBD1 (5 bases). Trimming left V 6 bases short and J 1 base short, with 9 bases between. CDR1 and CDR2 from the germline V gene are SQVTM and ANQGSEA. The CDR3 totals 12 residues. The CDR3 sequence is CSVTTGNTEAFF. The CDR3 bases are TGCAGCGTCACTACAGGGAACACTGAAGCTTTCTTT.

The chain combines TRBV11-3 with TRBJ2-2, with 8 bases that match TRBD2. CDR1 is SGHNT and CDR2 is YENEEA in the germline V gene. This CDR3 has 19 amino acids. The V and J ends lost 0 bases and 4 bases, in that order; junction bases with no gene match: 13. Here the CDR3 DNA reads TGTGCCAGCAGCTTAGATCACCAGTTTGCGGGAGGAGCCACCGGGGAGCTGTTTTTT. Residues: CASSLDHQFAGGATGELFF.

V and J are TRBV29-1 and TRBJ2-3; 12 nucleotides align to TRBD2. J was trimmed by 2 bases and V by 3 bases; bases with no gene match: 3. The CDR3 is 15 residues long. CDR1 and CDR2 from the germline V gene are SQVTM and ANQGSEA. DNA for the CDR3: TGCAGCGTTGATGGACTAGCGGGACACACAGATACGCAGTATTTT. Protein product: CSVDGLAGHTDTQYF.

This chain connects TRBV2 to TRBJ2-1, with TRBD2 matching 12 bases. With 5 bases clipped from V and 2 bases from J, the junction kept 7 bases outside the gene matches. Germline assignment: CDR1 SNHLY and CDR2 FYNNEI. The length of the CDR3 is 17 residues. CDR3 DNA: TGTGCCAGCAGTAGACTAGCGGGAGTACCCCCCTACAATGAGCAGTTCTTC. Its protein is CASSRLAGVPPYNEQFF.

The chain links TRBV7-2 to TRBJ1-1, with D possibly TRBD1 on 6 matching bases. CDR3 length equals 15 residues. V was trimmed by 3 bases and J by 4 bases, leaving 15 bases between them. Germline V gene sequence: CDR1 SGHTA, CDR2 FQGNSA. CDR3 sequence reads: CASSFGYREATEAFF. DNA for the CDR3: TGTGCCAGCAGCTTTGGGTACAGGGAGGCCACTGAAGCTTTCTTT.

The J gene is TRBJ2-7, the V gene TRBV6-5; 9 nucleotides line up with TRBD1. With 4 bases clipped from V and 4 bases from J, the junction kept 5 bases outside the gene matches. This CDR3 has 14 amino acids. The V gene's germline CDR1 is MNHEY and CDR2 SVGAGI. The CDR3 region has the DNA TGTGCCAGCAGTTCCGGGACAGGGAAATACGAGCAGTACTTC. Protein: CASSSGTGKYEQYF.

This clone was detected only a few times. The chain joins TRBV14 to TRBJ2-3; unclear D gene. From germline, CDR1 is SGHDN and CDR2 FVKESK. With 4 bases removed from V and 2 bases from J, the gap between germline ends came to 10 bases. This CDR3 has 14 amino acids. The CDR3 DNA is TGTGCCAGCAGCCCCCGTTGGAACACAGATACGCAGTATTTT. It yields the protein CASSPRWNTDTQYF.

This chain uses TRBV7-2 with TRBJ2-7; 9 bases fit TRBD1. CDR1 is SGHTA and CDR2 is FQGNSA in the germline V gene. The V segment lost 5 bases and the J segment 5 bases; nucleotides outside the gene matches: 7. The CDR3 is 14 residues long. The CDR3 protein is CASSLRTGDNEQYF. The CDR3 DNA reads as TGTGCCAGCAGCCTTAGGACAGGGGACAACGAGCAGTACTTC. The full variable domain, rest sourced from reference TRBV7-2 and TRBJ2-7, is GAGVSQSPSNKVTEKGKDVELRCDPISGHTALYWYRQSLGQGLEFLIYFQGNSAPDKSGLPSDRFSAERTGGSVSTLTIQRTQQEDSAVYLCASSLRTGDNEQYFGPGTRLTVT.

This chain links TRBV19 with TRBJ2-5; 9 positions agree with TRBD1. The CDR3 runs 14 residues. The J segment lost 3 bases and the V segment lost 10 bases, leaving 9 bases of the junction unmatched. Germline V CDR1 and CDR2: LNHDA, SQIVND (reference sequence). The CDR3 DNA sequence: TGTGCCACAACGGACAGGGGTGATGAAGAGACCCAGTACTTC. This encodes CATTDRGDEETQYF.

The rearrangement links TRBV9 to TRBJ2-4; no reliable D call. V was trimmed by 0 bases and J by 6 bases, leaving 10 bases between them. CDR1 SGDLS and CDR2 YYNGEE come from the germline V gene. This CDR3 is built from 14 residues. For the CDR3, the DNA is TGTGCCAGCAGCGTAGTAGACAATCGAAACATTCAGTACTTC. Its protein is CASSVVDNRNIQYF.

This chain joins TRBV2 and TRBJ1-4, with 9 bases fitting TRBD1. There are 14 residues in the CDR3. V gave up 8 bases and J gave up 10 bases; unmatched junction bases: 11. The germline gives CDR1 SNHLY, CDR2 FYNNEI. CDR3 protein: CASGDRAQRGKLFF. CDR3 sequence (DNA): TGTGCCAGCGGGGACAGGGCCCAGAGGGGAAAACTGTTTTTT.

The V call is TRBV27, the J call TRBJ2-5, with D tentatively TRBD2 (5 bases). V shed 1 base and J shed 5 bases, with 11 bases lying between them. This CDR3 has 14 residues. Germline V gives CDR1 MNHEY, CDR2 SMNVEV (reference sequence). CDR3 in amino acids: CASSLYGGGETQYF. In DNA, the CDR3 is TGTGCCAGCAGTTTATATGGTGGAGGTGAGACCCAGTACTTC.

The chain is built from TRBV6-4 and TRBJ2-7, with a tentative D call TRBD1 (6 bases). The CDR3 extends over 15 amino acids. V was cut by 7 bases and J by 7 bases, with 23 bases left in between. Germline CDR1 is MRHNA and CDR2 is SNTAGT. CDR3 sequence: CASKMTGYPEGEQYF. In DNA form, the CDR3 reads TGTGCCAGCAAGATGACAGGCTACCCTGAGGGTGAGCAGTACTTC.